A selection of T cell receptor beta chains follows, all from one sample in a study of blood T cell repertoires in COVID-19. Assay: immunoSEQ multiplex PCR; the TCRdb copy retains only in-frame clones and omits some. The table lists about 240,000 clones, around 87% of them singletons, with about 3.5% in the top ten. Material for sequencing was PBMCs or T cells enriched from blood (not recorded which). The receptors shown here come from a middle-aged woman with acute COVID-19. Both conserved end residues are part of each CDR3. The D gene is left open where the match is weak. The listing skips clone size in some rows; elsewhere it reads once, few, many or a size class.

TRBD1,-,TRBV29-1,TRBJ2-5,CSVGQGWEQETQYF,TGCAGCGTTGGACAGGGCTGGGAACAGGAGACCCAGTACTTC
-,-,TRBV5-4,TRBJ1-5,CASSLGGGGGNQPQHF,TGTGCCAGCAGCTTGGGAGGGGGTGGTGGCAATCAGCCCCAGCATTTT
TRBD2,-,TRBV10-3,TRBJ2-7,CAISGTAWTSGKVQYF,TGTGCCATCAGTGGTACCGCTTGGACTAGCGGGAAGGTGCAGTACTTC
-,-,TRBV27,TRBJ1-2,CASSPHRSGQPYGYTF,TGTGCCAGCAGTCCGCACCGCTCCGGACAGCCCTATGGCTACACCTTC
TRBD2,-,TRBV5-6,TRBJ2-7,CASSGGLNYEQYF,TGTGCCAGCAGCGGGGGACTAAACTACGAGCAGTACTTC
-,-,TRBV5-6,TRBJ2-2,CASSLWGGANTGELFF,TGTGCCAGCAGCTTGTGGGGCGGGGCGAACACCGGGGAGCTGTTTTTT
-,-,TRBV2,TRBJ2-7,CASVLVKGRTEQYF,TGTGCCAGCGTACTAGTAAAAGGTCGAACCGAGCAGTACTTC
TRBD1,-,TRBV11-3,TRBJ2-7,CASSSRQGSYEQYF,TGTGCCAGCAGCTCCCGACAGGGGTCCTACGAGCAGTACTTC
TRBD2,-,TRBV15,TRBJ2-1,CATSRDRTSGNNEQFF,TGTGCCACCAGCAGAGATCGTACTAGCGGAAACAATGAGCAGTTCTTC
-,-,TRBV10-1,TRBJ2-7,CASSDPRGSASYEQYF,TGCGCCAGCAGTGACCCCAGGGGTAGCGCGTCCTACGAGCAGTACTTC
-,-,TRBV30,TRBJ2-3,CAWSLMDTQYF,TGTGCCTGGAGTCTTATGGATACGCAGTATTTT
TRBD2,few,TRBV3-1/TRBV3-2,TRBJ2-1,CASSQGLAGRGDEQFF,TGTGCCAGCAGCCAAGGACTAGCGGGGCGGGGCGATGAGCAGTTCTTC
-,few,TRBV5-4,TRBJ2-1,CASSLRLMNEQFF,TGTGCCAGCAGCTTGAGACTAATGAATGAGCAGTTCTTC
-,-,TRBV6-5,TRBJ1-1,CASSTGRGEAFF,TGTGCCAGCAGCACAGGGAGGGGTGAAGCTTTCTTT
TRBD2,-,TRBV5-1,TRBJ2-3,CASSRSTSGTDTQYF,TGCGCCAGCAGCAGGTCGACTAGCGGTACTGATACGCAGTATTTT
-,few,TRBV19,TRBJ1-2,CASSIQGFSNYGYTF,TGTGCCAGTAGTATACAGGGGTTCTCTAACTATGGCTACACCTTC
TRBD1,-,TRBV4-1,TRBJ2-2,CASSQDPGQGASGELFF,TGCGCCAGCAGCCAAGATCCGGGACAGGGGGCGAGCGGGGAGCTGTTTTTT
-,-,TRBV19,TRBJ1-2,CASSFRQAPYGYTF,TGTGCCAGTAGTTTCAGACAGGCCCCCTATGGCTACACCTTC
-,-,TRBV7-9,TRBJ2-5,CASSTPRSDPLYF,TGTGCCAGCAGCACCCCGAGAAGCGACCCCCTGTACTTC
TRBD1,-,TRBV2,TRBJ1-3,CASRTGQGVGNTIYF,TGTGCCAGCAGGACCGGACAGGGGGTCGGAAACACCATATATTTT
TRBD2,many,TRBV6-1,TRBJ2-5,CASSETLTSGEETQYF,TGTGCCAGCAGTGAAACCCTCACTAGCGGAGAAGAGACCCAGTACTTC
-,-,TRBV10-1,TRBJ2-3,CASSENGVGATDTQYF,TGCGCCAGCAGTGAGAACGGGGTGGGGGCCACAGATACGCAGTATTTT
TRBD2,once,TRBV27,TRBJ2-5,CASRPLISGSQETQYF,TGTGCCAGCAGACCTCTTATTAGCGGGAGCCAAGAGACCCAGTACTTC
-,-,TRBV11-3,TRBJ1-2,CASSLDRGLGASNYGYTF,TGTGCCAGCAGCTTAGATCGAGGTCTGGGGGCGTCTAACTATGGCTACACCTTC
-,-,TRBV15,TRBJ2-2,CATSRDIGEIGELFF,TGTGCCACCAGCAGAGATATTGGGGAGATCGGGGAGCTGTTTTTT
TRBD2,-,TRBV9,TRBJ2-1,CASSVGLAGGNEQFF,TGTGCCAGCAGCGTAGGACTAGCGGGAGGGAATGAGCAGTTCTTC
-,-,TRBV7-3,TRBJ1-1,CASSKGGMNTEAFF,TGTGCCAGCAGCAAGGGGGGGATGAACACTGAAGCTTTCTTT
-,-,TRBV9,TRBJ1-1,CASSPRRGSTEAFF,TGTGCCAGCAGCCCCCGCAGGGGTAGCACTGAAGCTTTCTTT
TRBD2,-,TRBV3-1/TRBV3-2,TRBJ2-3,CASSFRTSGENTDTQYF,TGTGCCAGCAGCTTTCGGACTAGCGGGGAAAACACAGATACGCAGTATTTT
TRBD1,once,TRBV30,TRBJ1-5,CAWSVPGTGFRNQPQHF,TGTGCCTGGAGTGTACCCGGGACAGGGTTTCGCAATCAGCCCCAGCATTTT
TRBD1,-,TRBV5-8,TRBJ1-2,CASSTRTGYYGYTF,TGTGCCAGCAGCACCCGGACAGGCTACTATGGCTACACCTTC
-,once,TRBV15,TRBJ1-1,CATSRARNTEAFF,TGTGCCACCAGCAGAGCGAGAAACACTGAAGCTTTCTTT
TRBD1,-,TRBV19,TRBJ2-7,CATSMGQGPYEQYF,TGTGCCACCTCGATGGGACAGGGGCCTTACGAGCAGTACTTC